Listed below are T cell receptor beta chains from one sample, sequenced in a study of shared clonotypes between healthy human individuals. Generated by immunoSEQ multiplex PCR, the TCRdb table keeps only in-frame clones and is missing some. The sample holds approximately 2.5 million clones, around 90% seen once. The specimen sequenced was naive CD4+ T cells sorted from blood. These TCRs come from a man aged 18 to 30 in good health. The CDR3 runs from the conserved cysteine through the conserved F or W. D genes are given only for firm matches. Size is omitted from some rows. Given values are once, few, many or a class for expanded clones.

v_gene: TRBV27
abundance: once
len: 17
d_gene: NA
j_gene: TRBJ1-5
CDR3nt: TGTGCCAGCAGCCGCTCCATCGACTTGTATAGCAATCAGCCCCAGCATTTT
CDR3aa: CASSRSIDLYSNQPQHF

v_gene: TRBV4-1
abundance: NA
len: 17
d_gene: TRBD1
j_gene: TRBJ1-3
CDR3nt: TGCGCCAGCAGCCAAGATGGACAGGGGGCGCGTGGAAACACCATATATTTT
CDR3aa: CASSQDGQGARGNTIYF

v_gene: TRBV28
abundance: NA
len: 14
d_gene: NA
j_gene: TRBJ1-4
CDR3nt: TGTGCCAGCAGTTTAATGGGGGCGGATGAAAAACTGTTTTTT
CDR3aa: CASSLMGADEKLFF

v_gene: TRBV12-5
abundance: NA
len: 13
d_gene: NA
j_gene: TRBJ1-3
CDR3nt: TGTGCTAGTGGACTTTCTCACGGAAACACCATATATTTT
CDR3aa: CASGLSHGNTIYF

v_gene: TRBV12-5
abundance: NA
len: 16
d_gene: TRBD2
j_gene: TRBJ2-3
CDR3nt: TGTGCTAGTGGTTTGCTCGGGACTAGCGACACAGATACGCAGTATTTT
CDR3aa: CASGLLGTSDTDTQYF

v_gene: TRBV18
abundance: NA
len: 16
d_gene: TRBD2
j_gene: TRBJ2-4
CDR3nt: TGTGCCAGCTCACCACGGGTGGGCGGGAGAGGTGACATTCAGTACTTC
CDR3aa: CASSPRVGGRGDIQYF

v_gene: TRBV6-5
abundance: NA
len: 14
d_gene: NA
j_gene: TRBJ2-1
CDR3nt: TGTGCCAGCAGTCCATGGCGGTCCTACAATGAGCAGTTCTTC
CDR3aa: CASSPWRSYNEQFF

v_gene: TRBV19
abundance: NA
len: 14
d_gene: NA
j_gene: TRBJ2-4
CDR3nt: TGTGCCAGTAGTATCGGGCTAGCCAAAAACATTCAGTACTTC
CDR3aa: CASSIGLAKNIQYF

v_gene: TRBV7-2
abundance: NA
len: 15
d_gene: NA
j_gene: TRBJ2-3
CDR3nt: TGTGCCAGCAGCTTAGTAATGGGCGGCACAGATACGCAGTATTTT
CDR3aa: CASSLVMGGTDTQYF

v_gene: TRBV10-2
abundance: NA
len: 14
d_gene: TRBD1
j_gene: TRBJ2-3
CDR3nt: TGCGCCAGCAGGGAGACAGGGGGCACAGATACGCAGTATTTT
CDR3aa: CASRETGGTDTQYF

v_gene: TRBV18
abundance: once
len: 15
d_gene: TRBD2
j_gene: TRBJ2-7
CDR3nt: TGTGCCAGCTCACCAGACGGGGGGAAGTATTCCGAGCAGTACTTC
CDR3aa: CASSPDGGKYSEQYF